This passage covers 26 T cell receptor beta chains from one sample sequenced in a study of radiation and T cells in renal cell carcinoma. Produced via immunoSEQ multiplex PCR; TCRdb's table is partial and in-frame only. The repertoire has approximately 120,000 clones, roughly four fifths of them found once; the top ten carry approximately 3%. Specified time point: baseline pretreatment blood. Indicated treatment: 15 Gy SBRT to primary tumor, nephrectomy 4 weeks later. The sequencing here drew on blood, taken from a patient whose treatment included radiotherapy and nephrectomy. All receptors derive from a woman aged 60-75 years with renal cell carcinoma.

The V and J genes are TRBV6-1 and TRBJ2-5; D is possibly TRBD1 or TRBD2 (5 bases each). The germline CDR1 and CDR2 sequences are MNHNS and SASEGT. CDR3 length equals 14 residues. Trimming took 7 bases from V and 5 from J, leaving 17 bases between them. CDR3 loop: CASNPVGVRETQYF. The CDR3 DNA reads TGTGCCAGCAACCCGGTGGGGGTACGCGAGACCCAGTACTTC.

V and J are TRBV6-1 and TRBJ1-1, with D unclear. Per the germline V gene, CDR1 is MNHNS and CDR2 is SASEGT. The CDR3 runs 13 residues. The V gene lost 6 bases and the J gene lost 3 bases, with 11 bases spanning the gap. The CDR3 DNA reads as TGTGCCAGCAGACCTCCTACCGACACTGAAGCTTTCTTT. This gives the protein CASRPPTDTEAFF.

This chain connects TRBV4-2 to TRBJ2-7; 8 bases agree with TRBD1. J lost 5 bases, V lost 3 bases, and 6 bases had no gene match. In germline, CDR1 is LGHNA, CDR2 YNFKEQ. This CDR3 comprises 14 residues. The CDR3 spells CASSHPGGVNEQYF. In DNA, the CDR3 is TGTGCCAGCAGCCATCCAGGGGGCGTCAACGAGCAGTACTTC.

The V gene is TRBV28, the J gene TRBJ2-7; 7 nucleotides align to TRBD2. V shed 3 bases and J 7 bases; nucleotides not matched to a gene: 12. The CDR3 runs 15 residues. CDR1 is MDHEN and CDR2 is SYDVKM in the germline V gene. The DNA of the CDR3 is TGTGCCAGCAGTTTCTACGGAAGTACTAGCGCGGAGCAGTACTTC. As protein: CASSFYGSTSAEQYF.

The chain combines TRBV2 with TRBJ2-1, with 12 bases fitting TRBD2. Germline V gene sequence: CDR1 SNHLY, CDR2 FYNNEI. This CDR3 is 16 amino acids long. J was trimmed by 4 bases and V by 3 bases; bases with no gene match: 4. This chain's CDR3 is CASSDQLAGGYNEQFF. The DNA for the CDR3 is TGTGCCAGCAGTGACCAACTAGCGGGGGGATACAATGAGCAGTTCTTC.

The chain is built from TRBV6-5 and TRBJ2-5, with no clear D. Trimming took 1 base from V and 2 from J, leaving 14 bases between them. The CDR3 runs 16 residues. Germline assignment: CDR1 MNHEY and CDR2 SVGAGI. CDR3 amino acids: CASSYWSRGDQETQYF. The CDR3 DNA reads as TGTGCCAGCAGTTACTGGTCTCGTGGGGATCAAGAGACCCAGTACTTC.

This sequence joins TRBV18 and TRBJ1-5; no clear D. CDR1 is KGHSH and CDR2 is LQKENI in the germline V gene. The V end lost 4 bases, the J end lost 0 bases, and 7 bases lay between the germline ends. This CDR3 region has 14 residues. The CDR3 loop is CASSLEHSNQPQHF. The CDR3 coding sequence is TGTGCCAGCTCACTCGAGCATAGCAATCAGCCCCAGCATTTT.

This clone turned up a few times. The chain combines TRBV10-1 with TRBJ2-2; D not certain. V lost 3 bases and J 3 bases, leaving 8 bases between the germline ends. Germline CDR1 WNHNN, CDR2 SYGVQD (reference sequence). The CDR3 sequence is 14 residues long. CDR3 DNA: TGCGCCAGCAGTGACCGGCTGGACACCGGGGAGCTGTTTTTT. Amino acids: CASSDRLDTGELFF.

This clone occurred a few times. The rearrangement links TRBV19 to TRBJ2-3; D is perhaps TRBD1 (6 bases). The CDR3 sequence is 17 residues long. Germline values: CDR1 LNHDA, CDR2 SQIVND (reference sequence). Trimming shortened V by 3 bases and J by 2 bases, and 18 bases separated the two germline ends. In DNA form, the CDR3 reads TGTGCCAGTAGTATTGGTATTGGGGACACCTCCACAGATACGCAGTATTTT. This encodes CASSIGIGDTSTDTQYF.

This rearrangement joins TRBV6-5 to TRBJ1-3, with TRBD1 matching 9 bases. Germline V gene lookup returns CDR1 MNHEY and CDR2 SVGAGI. This CDR3 has 15 amino acids. V trimming: 7 bases; J trimming: 4 bases; junction bases outside the gene matches: 8. The CDR3 coding sequence is TGTGCCAGCACACAGGGGGCATTCCTCGGAAACACCATATATTTT. Translation gives CASTQGAFLGNTIYF.

The V call is TRBV7-2, the J call TRBJ1-1; D may be TRBD1 (5 bases). The CDR3 covers 14 residues. The V gene lost 3 bases and the J gene lost 5 bases, with 13 bases spanning the gap. Per germline, CDR1 SGHTA and CDR2 FQGNSA. CDR3 protein: CASSLGTARTEAFF. CDR3 sequence (DNA): TGTGCCAGCAGCTTGGGGACCGCGCGGACTGAAGCTTTCTTT.

The rearrangement uses TRBV6-1 and TRBJ2-7; D remains unclear. Germline V CDR1 and CDR2: MNHNS, SASEGT. Trimming cost V 7 bases and J 3 bases, with 10 bases left between them. The CDR3 has 12 residues. The CDR3 here is CASKRSNYEQYF. The CDR3 bases are TGTGCCAGCAAACGATCCAACTACGAGCAGTACTTC.

The chain carries TRBV18 and TRBJ1-4; unclear D gene. V was trimmed by 2 bases and J by 10 bases, leaving 14 bases between them. This CDR3 contains 14 residues. Germline V gene lookup returns CDR1 KGHSH and CDR2 LQKENI. The CDR3 is CASSPEGGLGKLFF. The DNA for the CDR3 is TGTGCCAGCTCACCAGAGGGAGGGTTGGGAAAACTGTTTTTT.

This chain joins TRBV11-2 and TRBJ2-7; TRBD2 agrees at 7 bases. This CDR3 has 15 amino acids. CDR1 and CDR2 (germline): SGHAT, FQNNGV. The J segment lost 2 bases and the V segment lost 1 base, leaving 5 bases of the junction unmatched. The chain's CDR3 is CASSLGGGRAYEQYF. The DNA for the CDR3 is TGTGCCAGCAGCTTAGGCGGCGGGAGAGCCTACGAGCAGTACTTC.

The rearrangement links TRBV19 to TRBJ1-5, with D possibly TRBD1 on 6 matching bases. The germline CDR1 and CDR2 sequences are LNHDA and SQIVND (reference sequence). CDR3 length equals 17 residues. Trimming left V 3 bases short and J 0 bases short, with 15 bases between. The CDR3 here is CASSIRAGAYSNQPQHF. CDR3 nucleotide sequence: TGTGCCAGTAGTATCAGGGCAGGGGCCTATAGCAATCAGCCCCAGCATTTT.

V is TRBV5-1 and J is TRBJ1-4; weak D call: TRBD1 (6 bases). Germline V gene lookup returns CDR1 SGHRS and CDR2 YFSETQ. V was cut by 0 bases and J by 7 bases, with 13 bases left in between. The CDR3 loop spans 15 amino acids. The CDR3 loop is CASSLASGVPEKLFF. Written as DNA, the CDR3 is TGCGCCAGCAGCTTGGCATCAGGGGTGCCTGAAAAACTGTTTTTT. Supplemented by reference TRBV5-1 and TRBJ1-4, the full variable domain reads KAGVTQTPRYLIKTRGQQVTLSCSPISGHRSVSWYQQTPGQGLQFLFEYFSETQRNKGNFPGRFSGRQFSNSRSEMNVSTLELGDSALYLCASSLASGVPEKLFFGSGTQLSVL.

This clone has just a few counts. This chain uses TRBV11-1 with TRBJ1-1; 7 positions agree with TRBD1. Trimming at V came to 5 bases and at J to 7 bases, leaving 4 bases not matched to a gene. Germline V lookup: CDR1 SGHAT, CDR2 FQDESV (reference sequence). The CDR3 sequence is 12 residues long. CDR3 nucleotide sequence: TGTGCCAGCAGCGGCCGACAGGGTGAAGCTTTCTTT. Protein product: CASSGRQGEAFF.

The CDR3 loop is CASSIYPGTNNEQFF. Written as DNA, the CDR3 is TGTGCCAGCAGCATTTACCCCGGGACAAATAATGAGCAGTTCTTC. This chain joins TRBV7-2 and TRBJ2-1; TRBD1 is a possible D gene (6 bases). The CDR3 extends over 15 amino acids. Germline CDR1 is SGHTA and CDR2 is FQGNSA. V lost 5 bases and J lost 7, with 18 bases in between.

This clone was observed once. The genes are TRBV28 and TRBJ2-1; TRBD1 or TRBD2 may be the D gene (5 bases each). The V and J ends lost 4 bases and 9 bases respectively, with 22 bases between them. The CDR3 runs to 16 residues. Per germline, CDR1 MDHEN and CDR2 SYDVKM. CDR3 loop: CASSSWDHRRYGEQFF. The CDR3 DNA is TGTGCCAGCAGTTCCTGGGACCACCGGAGATACGGTGAGCAGTTCTTC. Supplemented by reference TRBV28 and TRBJ2-1, the full variable domain reads DVKVTQSSRYLVKRTGEKVFLECVQDMDHENMFWYRQDPGLGLRLIYFSYDVKMKEKGDIPEGYSVSREKKERFSLILESASTNQTSMYLCASSSWDHRRYGEQFFGPGTRLTVL.

The chain combines TRBV6-6 with TRBJ2-3; D remains unclear. The CDR3 is 14 residues long. Germline CDR1 MNHNY, CDR2 SVGAGI (reference sequence). V lost 8 bases and J 0 bases, leaving 12 bases between the germline ends. In DNA form, the CDR3 reads TGTGCCAGCCGTTCGGGCCGTAGCACAGATACGCAGTATTTT. It codes for CASRSGRSTDTQYF.

The chain combines TRBV27 with TRBJ1-1; TRBD1 might be the D (5 bases). The CDR3 runs 17 residues. The V and J ends lost 5 bases and 1 base respectively, with 20 bases between them. Germline V gene sequence: CDR1 MNHEY, CDR2 SMNVEV (reference sequence). This CDR3 reads CASSPRDSSVGNTEAFF. The CDR3 DNA reads as TGTGCCAGCAGTCCCCGGGACTCTTCGGTTGGGAACACTGAAGCTTTCTTT.

The rearrangement uses TRBV9 and TRBJ1-1; the D is unclear. The V gene's germline CDR1 is SGDLS and CDR2 YYNGEE. The ends were cut back, 1 base at V and 0 bases at J, with 10 bases in the middle. The CDR3 has 15 amino acids. CDR3 loop: CASSVYESMNTEAFF. In DNA form, the CDR3 reads TGTGCCAGCAGCGTATACGAGTCCATGAACACTGAAGCTTTCTTT.

The chain couples TRBV29-1 to TRBJ1-1; D is uncertain. Germline-derived CDR1 and CDR2 are SQVTM and ANQGSEA. The CDR3 spans 13 residues. V dropped 8 bases and J dropped 0 bases, with 13 bases sitting between them. CDR3 sequence (DNA): TGCAGCTCTACGACCGCAATGAACACTGAAGCTTTCTTT. The encoded protein is CSSTTAMNTEAFF.

A single count supports this clone. This chain joins TRBV19 and TRBJ1-3; D unclear. Germline lookup yields CDR1 LNHDA and CDR2 SQIVND (reference sequence). V was shortened by 0 bases and J by 0 bases, with 9 bases between the two germline ends. The CDR3 loop spans 16 amino acids. CDR3 DNA sequence: TGTGCCAGTAGTATAGACCGACGAAGCTCTGGAAACACCATATATTTT. Encoded protein: CASSIDRRSSGNTIYF.

The rearrangement uses TRBV7-9 and TRBJ1-1, with D possibly being TRBD1 (5 bases). Germline CDR1 is SEHNR and CDR2 is FQNEAQ (reference sequence). The CDR3 spans 14 residues. The V end lost 1 base, the J end lost 4 bases, and 10 bases lay between the germline ends. CDR3 in amino acids: CASSLGVGGTEAFF. DNA of the CDR3: TGTGCCAGCAGCTTAGGTGTGGGGGGCACTGAAGCTTTCTTT.

V usage is TRBV27 and J usage is TRBJ2-7, with 12 bases aligning to TRBD2. CDR3 size: 13 residues. Germline V gene lookup returns CDR1 MNHEY and CDR2 SMNVEV (reference sequence). V lost 5 bases to trimming and J lost 9 bases; unmatched junction nucleotides: 5. The CDR3 region is CASSLAGGPRQYF. In DNA, the CDR3 is TGTGCCAGCAGTCTAGCGGGAGGGCCGCGGCAGTACTTC.